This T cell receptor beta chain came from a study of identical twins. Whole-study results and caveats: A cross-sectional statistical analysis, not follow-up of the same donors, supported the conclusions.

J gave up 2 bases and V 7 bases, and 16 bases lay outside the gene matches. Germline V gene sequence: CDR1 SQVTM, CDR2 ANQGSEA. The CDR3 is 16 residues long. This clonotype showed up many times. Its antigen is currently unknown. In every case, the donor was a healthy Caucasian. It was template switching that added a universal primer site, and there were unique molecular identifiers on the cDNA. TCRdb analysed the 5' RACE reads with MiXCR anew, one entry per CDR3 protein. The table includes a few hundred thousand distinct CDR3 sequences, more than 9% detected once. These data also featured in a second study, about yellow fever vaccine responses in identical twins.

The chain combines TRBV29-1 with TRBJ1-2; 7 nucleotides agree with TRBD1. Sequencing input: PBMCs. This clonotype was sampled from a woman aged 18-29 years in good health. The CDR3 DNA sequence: TGCAGCGCTACGGGGACAGCCCCAACGAAGAACTATGGCTACACCTTC. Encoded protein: CSATGTAPTKNYGYTF. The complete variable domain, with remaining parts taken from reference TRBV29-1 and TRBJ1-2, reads SAVISQKPSRDICQRGTSLTIQCQVDSQVTMMFWYRQQPGQSLTLIATANQGSEATYESGFVIDKFPISRPNLTFSTLTVSNMSPEDSSIYLCSATGTAPTKNYGYTFGSGTRLTVV.